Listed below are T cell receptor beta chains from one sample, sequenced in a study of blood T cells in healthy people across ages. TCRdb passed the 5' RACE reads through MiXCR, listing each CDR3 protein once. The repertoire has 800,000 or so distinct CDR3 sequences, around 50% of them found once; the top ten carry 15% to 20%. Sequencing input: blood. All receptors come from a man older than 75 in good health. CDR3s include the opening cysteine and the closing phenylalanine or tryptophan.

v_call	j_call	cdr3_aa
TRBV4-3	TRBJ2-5	CASSQALAPYNEQYF
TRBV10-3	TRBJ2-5	CAISPDRDRNEQYF
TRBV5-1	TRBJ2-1	CASSLVTSGRDEQFF
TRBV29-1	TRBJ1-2	CSVEAVSNYGYTF
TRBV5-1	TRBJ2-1	CASSESRGRGEQFF
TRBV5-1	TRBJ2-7	CASRVGTSLNEQYF
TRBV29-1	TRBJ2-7	CSVDQSSGGYEQYF
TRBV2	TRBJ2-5	CASNRDQETQYF
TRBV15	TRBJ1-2	CATSRDTSRLNGYTF
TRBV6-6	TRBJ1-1	CASTSSRTANTEAFF
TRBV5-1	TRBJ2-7	CASSLELVGEQYF
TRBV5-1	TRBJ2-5	CASSGGTGPQETQYF
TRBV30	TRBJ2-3	CAWSVFGTADTQYF
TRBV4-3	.	CASSRTSGGVYNEQYF
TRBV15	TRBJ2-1	CATSRGGTSKNEQFF
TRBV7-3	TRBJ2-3	CASSLTSSGGGFTDTQYF
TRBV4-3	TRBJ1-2	CASSKYGYTF
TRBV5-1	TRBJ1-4	CASSLGTGDREKLFF
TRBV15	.	CATTTPSSYNEQYF
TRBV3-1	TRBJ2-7	CASRATGWGYEQYF
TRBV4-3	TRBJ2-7	CASSPGGASGKKRSSCEQYF
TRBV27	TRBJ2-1	CASSLSPLLARAYNEQFF
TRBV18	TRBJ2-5	CASSRDYNQETQYF
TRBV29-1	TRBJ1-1	CSAYGTANTEAFF
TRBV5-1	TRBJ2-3	CASRKGLARTDTQYF
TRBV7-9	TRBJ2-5	CASSLPLGTGETETQYF
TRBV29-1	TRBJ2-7	CSVEGTSGSSYEQYF
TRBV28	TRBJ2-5	CASSGGLAGGARRNEQYF
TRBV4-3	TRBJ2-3	CASSHVGDREDTQYF
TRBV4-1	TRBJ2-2	CASSYGLANTGELFF
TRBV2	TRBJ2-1	CASRGLVNEQFF
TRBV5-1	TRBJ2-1	CASGLAGGPNEQFF